This TCR beta chain was recovered during a study of blood T cell repertoires in COVID-19. Across the study: The study drew acute and convalescent COVID-19 samples from the United States, Italy and Spain. T cells, B-cell-depleted T cells, or PBMCs provided the cDNA or gDNA that served as material.

Germline CDR1 and CDR2: LNHDA and SQIVND (reference sequence). V dropped 4 bases and J dropped 7 bases, with 16 bases sitting between them. The CDR3 extends over 14 amino acids. Those who participated ranged in age from about 18 to 89 years and resided in approximately 23 US areas. Original processing methods: Using reference gene primer amplification, nucleated cell counts were estimated. TCRdb keeps only in-frame clones here, not all; method: immunoSEQ multiplex PCR. The V and J calls and clone size were taken over from that table, and D and trimming were inferred from the DNA. The sample has fewer than 200,000 clones, approximately 84% seen once.

Material for sequencing was PBMCs or T cells enriched from blood (not recorded which). The sequence derives from a man aged 50 to 59 who had recovered from COVID-19. V is TRBV19 and J is TRBJ1-2; D ambiguous. CDR3 sequence: CASSSRRAFGGYTF. The CDR3 DNA reads as TGTGCCAGTAGTAGTCGGAGGGCTTTCGGTGGCTACACCTTC.